The entry below describes one TCR beta chain. The source of the sample is a study of blood T cell repertoires in COVID-19. Study-wide background: Samples representing acute and convalescent COVID-19 were sourced from the United States, Italy and Spain.

The V gene's germline CDR1 is MNHEY and CDR2 SMNVEV (reference sequence). V was cut by 2 bases and J by 4 bases, with 13 bases left in between. CDR3 size: 15 residues. Clones were read by immunoSEQ multiplex PCR, and TCRdb kept only the in-frame ones, dropping some. The sample holds about 190,000 clones, 88% seen once. Sequencing input: peripheral blood. This TCR was sampled from a woman in her thirties or forties who had recovered from COVID-19. The V and J genes are TRBV27 and TRBJ2-3; D possibly corresponds to TRBD2 (5 bases). The CDR3 DNA is TGTGCCAGCAGTTTAGGGAGTCGTTGGGCAGATACGCAGTATTTT. This encodes CASSLGSRWADTQYF.